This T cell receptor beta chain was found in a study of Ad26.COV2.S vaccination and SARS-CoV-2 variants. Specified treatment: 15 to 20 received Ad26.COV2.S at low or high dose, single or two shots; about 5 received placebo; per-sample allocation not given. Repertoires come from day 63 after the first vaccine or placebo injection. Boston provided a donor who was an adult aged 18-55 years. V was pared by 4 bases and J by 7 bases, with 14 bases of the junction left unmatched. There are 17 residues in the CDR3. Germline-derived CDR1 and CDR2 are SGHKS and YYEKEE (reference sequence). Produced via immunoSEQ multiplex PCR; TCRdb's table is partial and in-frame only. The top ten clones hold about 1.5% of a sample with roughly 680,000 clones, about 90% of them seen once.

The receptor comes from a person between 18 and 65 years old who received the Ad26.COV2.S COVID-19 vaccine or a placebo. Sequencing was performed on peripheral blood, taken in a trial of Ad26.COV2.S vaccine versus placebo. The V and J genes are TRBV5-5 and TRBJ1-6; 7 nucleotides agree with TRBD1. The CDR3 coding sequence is TGTGCCAGCAGCAGCGAGGTAGTTACAGGGGCCAATTCACCCCTCCACTTT. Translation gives CASSSEVVTGANSPLHF. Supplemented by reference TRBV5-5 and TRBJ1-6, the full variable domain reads DAGVTQSPTHLIKTRGQQVTLRCSPISGHKSVSWYQQVLGQGPQFIFQYYEKEERGRGNFPDRFSARQFPNYSSELNVNALLLGDSALYLCASSSEVVTGANSPLHFGNGTRLTVT.